This entry concerns a single T cell receptor (beta chain). Its target is not known. The sample comes from a study of T-cell reconstitution after alpha-beta-depleted transplantation in children. CDR3 size: 15 residues. The V gene lost 1 base and the J gene lost 3 bases, with 10 bases spanning the gap. Germline V gene data show CDR1 as SGHVS and CDR2 as FQNEAQ. Unique molecular identifiers tagged the TCRbeta library. TCRdb re-called the PCR reads through MiXCR, storing one row per CDR3 protein. The table includes around 64,000 distinct CDR3 sequences, approximately 10% detected once. Whole-study findings and limits: At one year after transplant, newly produced T cells mostly accounted for T-cell counts and diversity. Certain patients had high TCRbeta diversity at day 60, and it came from recipient T cells and thymic progenitors that survived. Several hundred expanded graft clones reportedly supplied alpha-beta T cells about two months after transplant.

The chain links TRBV7-8 to TRBJ1-5; D gene uncertain. This TCR was sampled from a boy between 10 and 17 years old with acute myeloid leukemia, due to receive a stem cell transplant. The sample in question was PBMCs, obtained before TCRalphabeta/CD19-depleted stem cell transplant. The CDR3 DNA reads TGTGCCAGCAGCTTAGACGGGGAAATCAATCAGCCCCAGCATTTT. It yields the protein CASSLDGEINQPQHF.